What follows are 5 T cell receptor beta chains derived from one specimen sequenced in a study of blood T cell repertoires in COVID-19. Profiling relied on immunoSEQ multiplex PCR, and the TCRdb table lists in-frame clones only, not all of them. The sample has 70,000 to 75,000 clones; 80% to 90% are singletons. Sequencing was performed on peripheral blood. These receptors were collected from a woman aged 80 or over with active or convalescent COVID-19.

The chain employs TRBV12-3 or TRBV12-4 and TRBJ1-5; D gene uncertain. The CDR3 is 13 amino acids. Trimming took 6 bases from V and 5 from J, leaving 11 bases between them. CDR3 DNA: TGTGCCAGCAGCCCGGGGAGGTATCAGCCCCAGCATTTT. The encoded protein is CASSPGRYQPQHF.

This chain uses TRBV7-2 with TRBJ1-2; tentative D call: TRBD1 (6 bases). Trimming stripped 5 bases from V and 3 bases from J, with 13 bases between. This CDR3 is built from 14 residues. CDR1 and CDR2 (germline): SGHTA, FQGNSA. CDR3 region: CASSARGPYYGYTF. The CDR3 nucleotides read TGTGCCAGCAGCGCCAGGGGTCCCTACTATGGCTACACCTTC.

DNA of the CDR3: TGCAGCGGCAAGACAGCTTACTACCCCTATGGCTACACCTTC. As protein: CSGKTAYYPYGYTF. This chain uses TRBV29-1 with TRBJ1-2, with a possible D match to TRBD1 (5 bases). CDR3 length: 14 residues. Germline V CDR1 and CDR2: SQVTM, ANQGSEA. V lost 7 bases to trimming and J lost 4 bases, with 19 bases between them.

V and J are TRBV27 and TRBJ2-2, with 13 bases matching TRBD2. The CDR3 totals 18 residues. The junction had 8 bases not matched to a gene; V was cut back by 7 bases and J by 0 bases. The germline V gene encodes CDR1 MNHEY and CDR2 SMNVEV (reference sequence). In DNA form, the CDR3 reads TGTGCCAGCATCTGGCGACTAGCGGGGGGAACGAACACCGGGGAGCTGTTTTTT. It specifies CASIWRLAGGTNTGELFF.

The CDR3 DNA reads as TGCGCCAGCAGCCAAGTGGCAGGTGGGGGGGGTGGTGAGCAGTTCTTC. This codes for CASSQVAGGGGGEQFF. The rearrangement uses TRBV4-3 and TRBJ2-1; TRBD2 agrees at 7 bases. Germline trimming cut 1 base from V and 9 bases from J; bases unmatched to any gene: 12. Germline V lookup: CDR1 LGHNA, CDR2 YSLEER. The CDR3 contains 16 residues.